This T cell receptor (beta chain) was identified during a study of CD4+ T cells in melanoma. Generated by immunoSEQ multiplex PCR, the TCRdb table keeps only in-frame clones and is missing some. The sample has roughly 120,000 clones; 92% are singletons. Trimming took off 0 bases at V and 3 bases at J, with 7 bases between the two ends. Germline V gene sequence: CDR1 SGHNT, CDR2 YYREEE (reference sequence). CDR3 size: 13 residues. The origin of this receptor is a human donor with melanoma. This chain connects TRBV5-4 to TRBJ2-7; maybe TRBD2 (5 bases). Input material: peripheral blood. CDR3 bases: TGTGCCAGCAGCTTGGGAGCGGACTACGAGCAGTACTTC. Residues: CASSLGADYEQYF.